This TCR beta chain was sequenced for a study of blood T cell repertoires in COVID-19. Study in general: Researchers got acute and convalescent COVID-19 samples from the United States, Italy and Spain. Sample material is recorded as cDNA or gDNA derived from T cells, B-cell-depleted T cells, or PBMCs.

Original analysis: Cell counts per sample came from amplifying reference gene primers. The method was immunoSEQ multiplex PCR; TCRdb's version includes in-frame clones alone and lacks a portion of them. V and J calls and clone size are those listed in that table; D and trimming were worked out from the DNA. The sample consists of 190,000 or so clones, more than 85% of them appearing once. Germline V gene lookup returns CDR1 SEHNR and CDR2 FQNEAQ (reference sequence). The CDR3 sequence is 13 residues long. The trim removed 8 bases at V and 0 bases at J, leaving 3 bases unmatched. The rearrangement joins TRBV7-9 to TRBJ1-1; 7 bases match TRBD1. The sequenced sample consisted of peripheral blood. The TCR originated in a man aged 40-55 years with active or convalescent COVID-19. DNA of the CDR3: TGTGCCAGCGAGGACAGGCTGAACACTGAAGCTTTCTTT. Protein: CASEDRLNTEAFF.